This TCR beta chain came from a study of cytomegalovirus exposure and HLA in healthy donors. Whole-study results and caveats: Upon later analysis, HLA-associated TCR beta chains proved more clonally expanded than other, equally common chains.

Primers included in the PCR were 60 Vbeta and 13 Jbeta primers. Assay used: immunoSEQ multiplex PCR; TCRdb lists only in-frame clones, some missing. In the table there are approximately 160,000 clones, about four fifths of which are singletons. As concerns this clone: Its specificity is unknown.

V was shortened by 6 bases and J by 7 bases, with 19 bases between the two germline ends. The CDR3 has 13 residues. From germline, CDR1 is SQVTM and CDR2 ANQGSEA. The material sequenced was PBMCs. This TCR was sampled from a male donor in good health and CMV-seronegative. This sequence joins TRBV29-1 and TRBJ2-7; possibly TRBD2 for D (6 bases). This CDR3 reads CSVSNRVRGEQYF. CDR3 sequence (DNA): TGCAGCGTCTCGAATAGGGTTCGGGGGGAGCAGTACTTC.